These T cell receptor beta chains were read from a single sample in a study of cytomegalovirus exposure and HLA in healthy donors. Measured with immunoSEQ multiplex PCR; TCRdb has only the in-frame clones, and not every one. The table has about 140,000 clones, 80% to 90% seen once. Sequenced sample: PBMCs. The receptors were gathered from a woman between 35 and 50 years old in good health and CMV-seropositive. The conserved cysteine and the conserved F or W are not part of the CDR3 here. Each record gives: V gene, CDR3 protein.

v_gene: TRBV19; CDR3aa: ASRTPGGRENEQF
v_gene: TRBV6-1; CDR3aa: ASSLSGRQGTQY
v_gene: TRBV5-4; CDR3aa: ASSLQGAVDTQY
v_gene: TRBV19; CDR3aa: ASSPAQGTEAF
v_gene: TRBV11-3; CDR3aa: ASSLQLAGGQDTQY
v_gene: TRBV27; CDR3aa: ASSLMQGNNQPQH
v_gene: TRBV11-2; CDR3aa: ASSSPRRNNSPLH
v_gene: TRBV5-1; CDR3aa: ASTLDRPKETQY
v_gene: TRBV19; CDR3aa: ASQGGHFTSEQY
v_gene: TRBV7-9; CDR3aa: SSGKGAGGSSGANVLT
v_gene: TRBV7-8; CDR3aa: ASSPILGYEQY
v_gene: TRBV19; CDR3aa: ASSLRFDTEAF
v_gene: TRBV2; CDR3aa: ASKGGVGTDTQY
v_gene: TRBV7-3; CDR3aa: ASSLTSGGSDTQY
v_gene: TRBV28; CDR3aa: ATQWDTQY
v_gene: TRBV19; CDR3aa: ASSFVGGSYNEQF
v_gene: TRBV4-3; CDR3aa: ASSQDIVGRGVQETQY
v_gene: TRBV19; CDR3aa: ASSSGGNAETQY
v_gene: TRBV6-5; CDR3aa: ASRASSYEQY
v_gene: TRBV5-1; CDR3aa: ASSLQNTEAF